This entry lists 32 T cell receptor beta chains sequenced from one sample in a study of cytotoxic CD8 clonotypes in ibrutinib-treated CLL. Sequencing used immunoSEQ multiplex PCR; TCRdb keeps in-frame clones, though not all of them. The data contain tens of thousands of clones, approximately 90% of them singletons. This specimen was PBMCs, taken after 12 months of ibrutinib treatment. The receptors here all came from a human donor with chronic lymphocytic leukemia.

The V and J genes are TRBV29-1 and TRBJ2-4; either TRBD1 or TRBD2 may fit D (6 bases each). The V and J ends lost 5 bases and 0 bases respectively, with 20 bases between them. Germline V gives CDR1 SQVTM, CDR2 ANQGSEA. There are 17 residues in the CDR3. CDR3 DNA sequence: TGCAGCGTTTGGGGGGACACCGCGGCTCTAGCCAAAAACATTCAGTACTTC. It specifies CSVWGDTAALAKNIQYF.

The chain recombines TRBV5-6 with TRBJ2-7; D perhaps matches TRBD1 (6 bases). CDR1 and CDR2 from the germline V gene are SGHDT and YYEEEE. This CDR3 has 14 residues. The ends were cut back, 4 bases at V and 2 bases at J, with 13 bases in the middle. The CDR3 protein is CASSGDKDPYEQYF. CDR3 nucleotide sequence: TGTGCCAGCAGCGGGGACAAAGACCCCTACGAGCAGTACTTC.

This chain links TRBV15 with TRBJ1-4; D is unclear. This CDR3 contains 14 residues. Germline V gene data show CDR1 as LNHNV and CDR2 as YYDKDF (reference sequence). The germline V and J ends were trimmed by 5 bases and 0 bases, with 7 bases remaining between them. The CDR3 spells CATSAGATNEKLFF. The CDR3 DNA follows: TGTGCCACCAGCGCCGGAGCAACTAATGAAAAACTGTTTTTT.

The CDR3 protein is CASSEAPSQRRNYGYTF. In DNA form, the CDR3 reads TGCGCCAGCAGTGAGGCCCCATCTCAGAGAAGGAACTATGGCTACACCTTC. This sequence joins TRBV10-2 and TRBJ1-2, with D uncertain. There are 17 residues in the CDR3. V was pared by 2 bases and J by 2 bases, with 18 bases between. The germline V gene has CDR1 WSHSY and CDR2 SAAADI.

The V and J genes are TRBV5-1 and TRBJ2-1; 8 bases fit TRBD1. V was pared by 4 bases and J by 10 bases, with 10 bases of the junction left unmatched. Germline CDR1 reads SGHRS; CDR2 reads YFSETQ. There are 14 residues in the CDR3. The CDR3 spells CASSPQDREYEQFF. The CDR3 DNA is TGCGCCAGCAGCCCCCAGGACAGGGAATACGAGCAGTTCTTC.

The chain employs TRBV5-1 and TRBJ2-7, with D maybe TRBD2 (7 bases). This CDR3 is 15 amino acids long. Germline CDR1 is SGHRS and CDR2 is YFSETQ. The V end was cut by 1 base, the J end by 5 bases, with 16 bases between. CDR3 bases: TGCGCCAGCAGCTTGATGGTGAGGGGGGGCGACGAGCAGTACTTC. This translates into CASSLMVRGGDEQYF.

This CDR3 reads CASTRRDQWGSYEQYF. CDR3 nucleotides: TGTGCCAGCACCCGCCGGGATCAGTGGGGCTCCTACGAGCAGTACTTC. The V gene is TRBV2, the J gene TRBJ2-7, with a possible D match to TRBD2 (5 bases). Germline V gene data show CDR1 as SNHLY and CDR2 as FYNNEI. Trimming shortened V by 7 bases and J by 0 bases, and 19 bases separated the two germline ends. The CDR3 is made up of 16 amino acids.

This rearrangement joins TRBV15 to TRBJ2-7; perhaps TRBD1 as D (6 bases). From germline, CDR1 is LNHNV and CDR2 YYDKDF (reference sequence). The CDR3 is 12 residues long. Trimming removed 3 bases at V and 5 bases at J, with 8 bases between. CDR3 nucleotide sequence: TGTGCCACCAGCAGCAGGGGAGACGAGCAGTACTTC. This translates into CATSSRGDEQYF.

The chain employs TRBV7-9 and TRBJ2-7; 10 bases map to TRBD1. Germline V gives CDR1 SEHNR, CDR2 FQNEAQ (reference sequence). The CDR3 sequence is 16 residues long. V trimming: 3 bases; J trimming: 2 bases; junction bases outside the gene matches: 7. CDR3 bases: TGTGCCAGCAGCTTCTCCCGGGACAGGGGCGCCTACGAGCAGTACTTC. Translating it yields CASSFSRDRGAYEQYF.

This CDR3 reads CASSWLLAGDEQFF. The DNA for the CDR3 is TGTGCCAGCAGTTGGCTTCTGGCGGGGGATGAGCAGTTCTTC. The V gene is TRBV2, the J gene TRBJ2-1; TRBD2 matches 7 bases. V dropped 5 bases and J dropped 8; count of bases not matched to a gene: 9. Looked up from germline, CDR1 is SNHLY and CDR2 is FYNNEI. This CDR3 comprises 14 residues.

This clone was picked up one time. This chain connects TRBV18 to TRBJ2-7; perhaps TRBD2 as D (6 bases). The CDR3 loop spans 15 amino acids. V was shortened by 0 bases and J by 4 bases, with 13 bases between the two germline ends. The germline gives CDR1 KGHSH, CDR2 LQKENI. CDR3 sequence: CASSPPRGGDYEQYF. The CDR3 DNA reads TGTGCCAGCTCACCACCGAGGGGCGGGGATTACGAGCAGTACTTC.

The chain has TRBV19 and TRBJ1-4; possibly TRBD1 for D (5 bases). V lost 3 bases and J lost 4, with 9 bases in between. The CDR3 runs 14 residues. CDR1 is LNHDA, CDR2 SQIVND, per germline (reference sequence). This CDR3 reads CASSIDSDNEKLFF. CDR3 coding DNA: TGTGCCAGTAGTATTGACAGCGATAATGAAAAACTGTTTTTT.

V is TRBV6-1 and J is TRBJ2-7; D is uncertain. Trimming left V 5 bases short and J 4 bases short, with 15 bases between. CDR3 length: 14 amino acids. Germline CDR1 reads MNHNS; CDR2 reads SASEGT. CDR3 sequence (DNA): TGTGCCAGCAGTCGTCCATACTCCCTATACGAGCAGTACTTC. It translates to CASSRPYSLYEQYF.

The chain has TRBV7-2 and TRBJ2-7; D may correspond to TRBD1 or TRBD2 (5 bases each). The CDR3 sequence is 11 residues long. CDR1 and CDR2 from the germline V gene are SGHTA and FQGNSA. Trimming pared 6 bases from V and 3 bases from J, leaving 6 bases between. CDR3 sequence: CASRGDYEQYF. The CDR3 bases are TGTGCCAGCAGGGGGGACTACGAGCAGTACTTC.

This chain connects TRBV20-1 to TRBJ2-5, with TRBD1 identical over 7 bases. Germline V CDR1 and CDR2: DFQATT, SNEGSKA (reference sequence). CDR3 length equals 11 residues. The CDR3 loop is CGGQNQETQYF. Written as DNA, the CDR3 is TGCGGGGGACAGAACCAAGAGACCCAGTACTTC.

This clone was seen just once. The rearrangement links TRBV6-5 to TRBJ1-1; perhaps TRBD1 as D (6 bases). The CDR3 sequence is 13 residues long. V was trimmed by 9 bases and J by 5 bases, leaving 16 bases between them. Germline loops: CDR1 MNHEY, CDR2 SVGAGI. The CDR3 region has the DNA TGTGCCAGTGGTAGGGGGGAGGGGACTGAAGCTTTCTTT. Translated, it gives CASGRGEGTEAFF.

This clone was detected only a few times. The gene calls are TRBV6-1 and TRBJ2-7; 9 positions agree with TRBD2. The CDR3 loop spans 14 amino acids. CDR1 and CDR2 (germline): MNHNS, SASEGT. The ends lost 11 bases at V and 0 bases at J; junction bases unmatched: 8. This CDR3 reads CAATGTSTSYEQYF. The CDR3, as DNA: TGTGCCGCCACCGGGACTAGCACCTCCTACGAGCAGTACTTC.

The gene calls are TRBV7-2 and TRBJ2-1; 10 nucleotides agree with TRBD2. CDR3 length: 13 residues. Germline loops: CDR1 SGHTA, CDR2 FQGNSA. With 9 bases clipped from V and 5 bases from J, the junction kept 4 bases outside the gene matches. This CDR3 reads CARRTSGHNEQFF. The CDR3 bases are TGTGCCAGAAGGACTAGCGGTCACAATGAGCAGTTCTTC. The full variable domain, rest sourced from reference TRBV7-2 and TRBJ2-1, is GAGVSQSPSNKVTEKGKDVELRCDPISGHTALYWYRQSLGQGLEFLIYFQGNSAPDKSGLPSDRFSAERTGGSVSTLTIQRTQQEDSAVYLCARRTSGHNEQFFGPGTRLTVL.

The J gene is TRBJ2-2, the V gene TRBV11-2; D is undetermined. The V gene's germline CDR1 is SGHAT and CDR2 FQNNGV. Trimming cost V 5 bases and J 2 bases, with 6 bases left between them. This CDR3 is built from 13 residues. The CDR3 reads CASSPTNTGELFF. CDR3 coding DNA: TGTGCCAGCAGCCCCACCAACACCGGGGAGCTGTTTTTT.

The chain recombines TRBV4-2 with TRBJ2-3; the match to TRBD2 covers 11 bases. The V gene end was trimmed by 2 bases and the J gene end by 0 bases; junction bases not matched to a gene: 7. CDR3 length equals 18 residues. CDR1 is LGHNA, CDR2 YNFKEQ, per germline. CDR3 DNA sequence: TGTGCCAGCAGCCAAACCGGGACTAGCGGATCTAGCACAGATACGCAGTATTTT. Protein sequence: CASSQTGTSGSSTDTQYF.

The chain links TRBV10-3 to TRBJ2-2; 7 nucleotides match TRBD1. Germline values: CDR1 ENHRY, CDR2 SYGVKD. V shed 0 bases and J 2 bases; nucleotides not matched to a gene: 3. This CDR3 comprises 16 residues. CDR3 in DNA: TGTGCCATCAGTGAGTCCGGGACAGCAAACACCGGGGAGCTGTTTTTT. Its protein product is CAISESGTANTGELFF.

The chain links TRBV18 to TRBJ2-3; the match to TRBD2 covers 9 bases. The V and J ends lost 4 bases and 1 base, in that order; junction bases with no gene match: 0. CDR1 is KGHSH and CDR2 is LQKENI in the germline V gene. The CDR3 contains 14 residues. In DNA, the CDR3 is TGTGCCAGCTCACTAGCGGGGGGCACAGATACGCAGTATTTT. This translates into CASSLAGGTDTQYF. The full variable domain, completed using reference TRBV18 and TRBJ2-3, is NAGVMQNPRHLVRRRGQEARLRCSPMKGHSHVYWYRQLPEEGLKFMVYLQKENIIDESGMPKERFSAEFPKEGPSILRIQQVVRGDSAAYFCASSLAGGTDTQYFGPGTRLTVL.

J is TRBJ2-1 and V is TRBV20-1; unclear D gene. This CDR3 is 11 amino acids long. With 5 bases removed from V and 10 bases from J, the gap between germline ends came to 12 bases. CDR1 DFQATT and CDR2 SNEGSKA come from the germline V gene (reference sequence). DNA for the CDR3: TGCAGTGCTCCAGAGGCCGTCGAGCAGTTCTTC. It translates to CSAPEAVEQFF.

This chain joins TRBV9 and TRBJ2-5; no clear D. The V end was cut by 3 bases, the J end by 4 bases, with 16 bases between. The CDR3 sequence is 15 residues long. Looked up from germline, CDR1 is SGDLS and CDR2 is YYNGEE. The CDR3 reads CASSASDGLRETQYF. The CDR3 DNA sequence: TGTGCCAGCAGCGCATCCGATGGGTTGCGAGAGACCCAGTACTTC.

In DNA, the CDR3 is TGTGCCAGCAGCTTAGGGGGACTAGCGGGAGTTCGTGAGCAGTTCTTC. This encodes CASSLGGLAGVREQFF. The rearrangement joins TRBV11-2 to TRBJ2-1, with TRBD2 matching 14 bases. V was pared by 1 base and J by 9 bases, with 5 bases of the junction left unmatched. Germline values: CDR1 SGHAT, CDR2 FQNNGV. The CDR3 contains 16 residues.

The rearrangement joins TRBV7-8 to TRBJ2-3; no clear D. The CDR3 runs to 13 residues. Per the germline V gene, CDR1 is SGHVS and CDR2 is FQNEAQ. Trimming pared 1 base from V and 3 bases from J, leaving 5 bases between. CDR3 in DNA: TGTGCCAGCAGCTTAGGGGCAACAGATACGCAGTATTTT. As protein: CASSLGATDTQYF.

The chain employs TRBV19 and TRBJ2-1, with 15 bases that match TRBD2. The CDR3 is made up of 18 amino acids. The J segment lost 5 bases and the V segment lost 5 bases, leaving 10 bases of the junction unmatched. The germline V gene encodes CDR1 LNHDA and CDR2 SQIVND (reference sequence). CDR3 DNA: TGTGCCAGTAGTCCCCGGACTAGCGGGAGGGCCTACGACAATGAGCAGTTCTTC. Translating gives CASSPRTSGRAYDNEQFF.

This chain links TRBV19 with TRBJ2-1; 10 bases are shared with TRBD2. The CDR3 extends over 16 amino acids. The germline gives CDR1 LNHDA, CDR2 SQIVND (reference sequence). The junction had 11 bases not matched to a gene; V was cut back by 3 bases and J by 9 bases. The CDR3 nucleotides are TGTGCCAGTAGTATTCCGGGACTAGCGAAAATGCGTGAGCAGTTCTTC. It specifies CASSIPGLAKMREQFF. Full variable domain (missing parts from reference TRBV19 and TRBJ2-1): DGGITQSPKYLFRKEGQNVTLSCEQNLNHDAMYWYRQDPGQGLRLIYYSQIVNDFQKGDIAEGYSVSREKKESFPLTVTSAQKNPTAFYLCASSIPGLAKMREQFFGPGTRLTVL.

This chain connects TRBV4-3 to TRBJ2-1; 7 nucleotides align to TRBD2. This CDR3 is built from 14 residues. Germline loops: CDR1 LGHNA, CDR2 YSLEER. After removal of 3 bases from V and 2 bases from J, the junction contained 1 base not matched to a gene. The CDR3 sequence is CASSHRGAYNEQFF. For the CDR3, the DNA is TGCGCCAGCAGCCACCGGGGGGCCTACAATGAGCAGTTCTTC.

The V gene is TRBV5-6, the J gene TRBJ1-1; D is unresolved. The V end was cut by 0 bases, the J end by 1 base, with 7 bases between. The CDR3 is 14 amino acids. Germline lookup yields CDR1 SGHDT and CDR2 YYEEEE. CDR3 bases: TGTGCCAGCAGCTTGGACAGACCGAACACTGAAGCTTTCTTT. Encoded protein: CASSLDRPNTEAFF.

This rearrangement joins TRBV27 to TRBJ1-5; tentatively, D is TRBD1 (5 bases). CDR1 is MNHEY and CDR2 is SMNVEV in the germline V gene (reference sequence). The CDR3 runs 15 residues. The ends were cut back, 3 bases at V and 5 bases at J, with 14 bases in the middle. The CDR3 protein is CASSFSGGRHQPQHF. The CDR3 coding sequence is TGTGCCAGCAGTTTTTCGGGGGGGAGGCATCAGCCCCAGCATTTT.

The gene calls are TRBV6-6 and TRBJ2-1; TRBD2 matches 10 bases. V lost 0 bases, J lost 9 bases, and 8 bases stayed unmatched. Germline V gene lookup returns CDR1 MNHNY and CDR2 SVGAGI (reference sequence). CDR3 size: 16 residues. The chain's CDR3 is CASSYSKASGRSEQFF. The CDR3 DNA is TGTGCCAGCAGTTACTCGAAGGCTAGCGGGAGAAGTGAGCAGTTCTTC.